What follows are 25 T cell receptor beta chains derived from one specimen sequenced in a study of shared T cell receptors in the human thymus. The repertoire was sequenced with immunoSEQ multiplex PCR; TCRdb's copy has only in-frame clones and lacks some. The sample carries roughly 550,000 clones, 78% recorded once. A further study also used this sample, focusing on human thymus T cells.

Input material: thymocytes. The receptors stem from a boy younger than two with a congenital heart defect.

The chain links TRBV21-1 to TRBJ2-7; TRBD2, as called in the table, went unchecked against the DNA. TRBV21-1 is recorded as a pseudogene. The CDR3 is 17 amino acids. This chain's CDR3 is CASSKKGREKPFYEQYF. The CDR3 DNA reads TGTGCCAGCAGCAAAAAGGGTCGGGAGAAACCTTTCTACGAGCAGTACTTC.

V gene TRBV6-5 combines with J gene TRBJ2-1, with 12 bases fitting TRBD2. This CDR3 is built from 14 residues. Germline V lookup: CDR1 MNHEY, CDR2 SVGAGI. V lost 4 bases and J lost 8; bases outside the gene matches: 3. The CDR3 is CASSCLAGGDEQFF. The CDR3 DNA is TGTGCCAGCAGTTGCCTAGCGGGGGGGGATGAGCAGTTCTTC.

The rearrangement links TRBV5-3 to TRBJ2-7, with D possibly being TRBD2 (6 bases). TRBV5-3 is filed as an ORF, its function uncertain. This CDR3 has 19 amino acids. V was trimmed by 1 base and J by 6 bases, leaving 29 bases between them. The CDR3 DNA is TGTGCCAGAAGCTTGACCGTGTCCCGGATTGGGCGGGAAGAGTGCGAGCAGTACTTC. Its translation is CARSLTVSRIGREECEQYF.

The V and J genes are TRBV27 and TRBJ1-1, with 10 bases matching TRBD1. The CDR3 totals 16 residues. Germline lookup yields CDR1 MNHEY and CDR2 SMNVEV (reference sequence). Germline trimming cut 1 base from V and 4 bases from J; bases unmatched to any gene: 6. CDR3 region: CASSLFFGTGVTEAFF. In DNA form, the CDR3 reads TGTGCCAGCAGTTTATTTTTCGGGACAGGGGTCACTGAAGCTTTCTTT.

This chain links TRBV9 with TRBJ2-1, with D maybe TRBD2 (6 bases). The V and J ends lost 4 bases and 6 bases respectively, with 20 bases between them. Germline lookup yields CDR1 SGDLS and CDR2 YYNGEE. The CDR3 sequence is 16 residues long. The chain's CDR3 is CASSPWGLSRGNEQFF. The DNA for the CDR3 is TGTGCCAGCAGCCCGTGGGGACTGTCTAGGGGCAATGAGCAGTTCTTC. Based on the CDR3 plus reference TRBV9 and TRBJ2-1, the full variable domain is DSGVTQTPKHLITATGQRVTLRCSPRSGDLSVYWYQQSLDQGLQFLIQYYNGEERAKGNILERFSAQQFPDLHSELNLSSLELGDSALYFCASSPWGLSRGNEQFFGPGTRLTVL.

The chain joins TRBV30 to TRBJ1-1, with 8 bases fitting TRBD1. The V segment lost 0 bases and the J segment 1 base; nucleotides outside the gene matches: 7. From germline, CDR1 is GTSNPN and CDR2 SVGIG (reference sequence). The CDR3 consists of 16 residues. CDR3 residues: CAWSVGRGQENTEAFF. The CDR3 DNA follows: TGTGCCTGGAGTGTAGGAAGGGGACAGGAGAACACTGAAGCTTTCTTT.

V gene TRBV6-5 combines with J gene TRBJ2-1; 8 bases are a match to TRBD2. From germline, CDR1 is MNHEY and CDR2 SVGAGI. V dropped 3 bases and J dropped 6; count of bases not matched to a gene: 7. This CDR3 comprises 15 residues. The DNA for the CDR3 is TGTGCCAGCAGTTATCCGGGACTAGGTGGCAATGAGCAGTTCTTC. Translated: CASSYPGLGGNEQFF.

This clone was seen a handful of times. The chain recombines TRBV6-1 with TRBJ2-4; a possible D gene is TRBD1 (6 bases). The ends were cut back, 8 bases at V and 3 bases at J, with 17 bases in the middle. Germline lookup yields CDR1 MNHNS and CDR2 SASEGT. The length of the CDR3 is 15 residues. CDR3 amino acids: CASSEGSGDKNIQYF. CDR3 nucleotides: TGTGCCAGCTCCGAGGGCTCAGGGGACAAAAACATTCAGTACTTC.

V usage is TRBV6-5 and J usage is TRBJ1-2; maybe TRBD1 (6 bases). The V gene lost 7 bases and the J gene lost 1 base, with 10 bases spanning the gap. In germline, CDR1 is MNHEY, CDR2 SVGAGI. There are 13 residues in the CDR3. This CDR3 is CASTQGLNYGYTF. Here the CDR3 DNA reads TGTGCCAGCACACAGGGCCTTAACTATGGCTACACCTTC.

CDR3 bases: TGTGCCAGCAGCCACTTTCGGGGGTTTAGCGTCAGCAATGAGCAGTTCTTC. Translating gives CASSHFRGFSVSNEQFF. The rearrangement joins TRBV27 to TRBJ2-1; TRBD2 might be the D (6 bases). The CDR3 is 17 amino acids. CDR1 is MNHEY and CDR2 is SMNVEV in the germline V gene (reference sequence). V was cut by 6 bases and J by 6 bases, with 24 bases left in between.

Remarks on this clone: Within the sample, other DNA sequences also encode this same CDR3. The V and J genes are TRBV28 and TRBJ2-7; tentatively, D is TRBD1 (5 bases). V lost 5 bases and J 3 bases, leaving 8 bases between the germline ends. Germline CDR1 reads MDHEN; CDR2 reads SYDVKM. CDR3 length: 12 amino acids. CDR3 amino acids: CASSRRDYEQYF. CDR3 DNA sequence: TGTGCCAGCAGTCGCAGGGACTACGAGCAGTACTTC.

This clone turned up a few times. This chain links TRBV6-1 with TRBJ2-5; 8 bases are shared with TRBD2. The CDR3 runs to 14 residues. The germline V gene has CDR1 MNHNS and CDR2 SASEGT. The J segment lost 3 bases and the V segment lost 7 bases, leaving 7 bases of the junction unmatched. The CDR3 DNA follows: TGTGCCAGCAACGAGCGGGAGCGGGAAGAGACCCAGTACTTC. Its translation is CASNEREREETQYF.

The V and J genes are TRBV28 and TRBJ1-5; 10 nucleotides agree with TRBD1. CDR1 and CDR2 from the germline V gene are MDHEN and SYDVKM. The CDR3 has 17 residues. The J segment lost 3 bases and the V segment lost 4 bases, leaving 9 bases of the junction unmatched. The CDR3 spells CASSSPGQGILNQPQHF. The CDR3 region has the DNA TGTGCCAGCAGTTCGCCGGGACAGGGGATTCTCAATCAGCCCCAGCATTTT.

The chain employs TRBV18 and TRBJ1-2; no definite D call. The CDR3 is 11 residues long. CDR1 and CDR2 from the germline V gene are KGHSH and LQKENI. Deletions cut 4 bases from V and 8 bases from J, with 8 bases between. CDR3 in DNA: TGTGCCAGCTCACACCGGTGGGGCTACACCTTC. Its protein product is CASSHRWGYTF.

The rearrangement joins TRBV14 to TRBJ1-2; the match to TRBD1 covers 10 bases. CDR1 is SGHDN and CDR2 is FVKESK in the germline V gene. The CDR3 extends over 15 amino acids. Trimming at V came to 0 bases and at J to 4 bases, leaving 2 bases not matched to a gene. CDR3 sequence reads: CASSQEGQGTYGYTF. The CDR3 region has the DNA TGTGCCAGCAGCCAAGAGGGACAGGGGACCTATGGCTACACCTTC.

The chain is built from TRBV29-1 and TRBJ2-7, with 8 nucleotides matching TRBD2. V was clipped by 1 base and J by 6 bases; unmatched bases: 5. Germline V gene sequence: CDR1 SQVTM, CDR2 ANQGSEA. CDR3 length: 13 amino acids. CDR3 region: CSVEARAGGEQYF. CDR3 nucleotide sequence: TGCAGCGTTGAAGCCAGGGCGGGAGGCGAGCAGTACTTC.

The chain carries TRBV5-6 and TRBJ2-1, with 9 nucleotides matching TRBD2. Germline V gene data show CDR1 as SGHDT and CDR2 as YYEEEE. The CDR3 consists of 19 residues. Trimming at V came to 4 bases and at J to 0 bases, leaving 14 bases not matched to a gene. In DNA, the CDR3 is TGTGCCAGCAGCCACTCTCCGGGGCTAGCGGGGCGCTCCTACAATGAGCAGTTCTTC. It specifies CASSHSPGLAGRSYNEQFF.

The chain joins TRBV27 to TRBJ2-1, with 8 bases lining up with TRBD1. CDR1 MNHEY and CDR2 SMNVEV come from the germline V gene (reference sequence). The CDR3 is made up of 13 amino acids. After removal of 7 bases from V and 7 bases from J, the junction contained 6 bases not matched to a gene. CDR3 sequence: CASNNRGENEQFF. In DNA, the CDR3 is TGTGCCAGCAACAACAGGGGGGAGAATGAGCAGTTCTTC.

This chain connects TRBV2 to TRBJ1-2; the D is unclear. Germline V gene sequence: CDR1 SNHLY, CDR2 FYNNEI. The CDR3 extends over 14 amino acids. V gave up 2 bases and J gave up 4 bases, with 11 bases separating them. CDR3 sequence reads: CASSEQPGGYGYTF. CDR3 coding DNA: TGTGCCAGCAGTGAACAGCCCGGCGGCTATGGCTACACCTTC.

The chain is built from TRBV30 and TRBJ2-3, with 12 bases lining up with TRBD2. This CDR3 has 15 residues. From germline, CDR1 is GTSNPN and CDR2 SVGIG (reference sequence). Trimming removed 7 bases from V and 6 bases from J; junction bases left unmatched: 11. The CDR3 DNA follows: TGTGCCTCCGCCCTAGCGGGAGGGTCTGCGGATACGCAGTATTTT. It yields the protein CASALAGGSADTQYF.

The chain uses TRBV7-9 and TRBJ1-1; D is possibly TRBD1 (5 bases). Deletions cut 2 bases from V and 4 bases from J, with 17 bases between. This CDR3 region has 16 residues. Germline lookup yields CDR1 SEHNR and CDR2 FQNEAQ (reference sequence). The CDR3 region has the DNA TGTGCCAGCAGCTTACGTAATAGGGGCGAGAGCACTGAAGCTTTCTTT. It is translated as CASSLRNRGESTEAFF.

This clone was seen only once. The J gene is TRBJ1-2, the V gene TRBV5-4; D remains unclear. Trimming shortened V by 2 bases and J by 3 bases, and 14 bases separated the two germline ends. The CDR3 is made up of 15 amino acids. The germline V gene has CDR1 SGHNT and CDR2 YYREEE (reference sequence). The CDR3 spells CASSFSSAIDYGYTF. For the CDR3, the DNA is TGTGCCAGCAGCTTTTCATCAGCGATTGACTATGGCTACACCTTC.

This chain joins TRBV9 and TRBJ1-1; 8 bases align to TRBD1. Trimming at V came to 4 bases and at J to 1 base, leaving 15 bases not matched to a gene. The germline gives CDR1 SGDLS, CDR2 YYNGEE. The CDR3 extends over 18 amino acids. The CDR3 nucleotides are TGTGCCAGCAGCCCTACCCCTGGGACAGGAAAAAAGAACACTGAAGCTTTCTTT. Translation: CASSPTPGTGKKNTEAFF.

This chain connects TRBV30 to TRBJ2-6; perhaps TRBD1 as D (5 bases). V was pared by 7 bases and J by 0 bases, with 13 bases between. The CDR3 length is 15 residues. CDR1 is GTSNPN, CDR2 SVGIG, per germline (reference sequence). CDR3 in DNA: TGTGCCTTGAAGGCAGGGAACTCTGGGGCCAACGTCCTGACTTTC. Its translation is CALKAGNSGANVLTF.

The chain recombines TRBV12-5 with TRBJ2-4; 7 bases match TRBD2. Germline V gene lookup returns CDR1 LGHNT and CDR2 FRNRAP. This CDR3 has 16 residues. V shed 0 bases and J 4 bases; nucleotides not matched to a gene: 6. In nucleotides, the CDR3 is TGTGCTAGTGGTTTGGTCGGTCATAGCGGGAAAAACATTCAGTACTTC. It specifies CASGLVGHSGKNIQYF.